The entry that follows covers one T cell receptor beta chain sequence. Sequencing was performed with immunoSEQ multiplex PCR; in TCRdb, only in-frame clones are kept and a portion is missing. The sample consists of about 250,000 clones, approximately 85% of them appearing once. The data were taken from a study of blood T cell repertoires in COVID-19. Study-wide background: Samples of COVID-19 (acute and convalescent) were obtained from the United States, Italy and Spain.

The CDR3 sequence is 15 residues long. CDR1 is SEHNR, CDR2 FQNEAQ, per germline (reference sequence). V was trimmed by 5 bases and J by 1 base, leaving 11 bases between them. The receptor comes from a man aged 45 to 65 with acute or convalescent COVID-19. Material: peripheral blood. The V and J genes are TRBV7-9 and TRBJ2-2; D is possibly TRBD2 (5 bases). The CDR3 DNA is TGTGCCAGCAGCGTGGGAGCTCGGAACACCGGGGAGCTGTTTTTT. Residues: CASSVGARNTGELFF.